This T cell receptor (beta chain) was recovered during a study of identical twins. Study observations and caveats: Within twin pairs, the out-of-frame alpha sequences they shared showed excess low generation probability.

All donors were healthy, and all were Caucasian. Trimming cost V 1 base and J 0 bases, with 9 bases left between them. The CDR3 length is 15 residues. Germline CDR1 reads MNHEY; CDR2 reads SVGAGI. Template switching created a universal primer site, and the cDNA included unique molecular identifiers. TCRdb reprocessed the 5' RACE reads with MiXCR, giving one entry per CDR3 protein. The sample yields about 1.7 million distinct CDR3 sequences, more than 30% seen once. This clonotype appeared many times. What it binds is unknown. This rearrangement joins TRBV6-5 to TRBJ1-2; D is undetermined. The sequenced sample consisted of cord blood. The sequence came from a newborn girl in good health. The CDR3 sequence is CASSYYSWANYGYTF. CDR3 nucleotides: TGTGCCAGCAGTTACTACTCCTGGGCTAACTATGGCTACACCTTC.